These 11 T cell receptor beta chains share one sample of origin, sequenced in a study of cytomegalovirus exposure and HLA in healthy donors. TCRdb's copy holds only in-frame clones and misses some; the assay was immunoSEQ multiplex PCR. The repertoire includes 90,000 or so clones, 85% of them detected once, and more than 20% sits in the top ten. Material: PBMCs. All receptors come from a man between 18 and 35 years old in good health and CMV-seropositive.

The chain recombines TRBV5-1 with TRBJ1-1; D call uncertain. Trimming removed 0 bases from V and 5 bases from J, with 11 bases in between. The CDR3 runs 14 residues. Germline V lookup: CDR1 SGHRS, CDR2 YFSETQ. This CDR3 reads CASSLEGGTTEAFF. Written as DNA, the CDR3 is TGCGCCAGCAGCTTGGAGGGAGGAACAACTGAAGCTTTCTTT.

The genes are TRBV19 and TRBJ2-2, with TRBD1 matching over 8 bases. Germline loops: CDR1 LNHDA, CDR2 SQIVND (reference sequence). The CDR3 spans 15 residues. The ends lost 3 bases at V and 1 base at J; junction bases unmatched: 1. The CDR3 loop is CASSIGQGNTGELFF. The CDR3 nucleotides read TGTGCCAGTAGTATCGGACAGGGGAACACCGGGGAGCTGTTTTTT. The full variable domain, rest sourced from reference TRBV19 and TRBJ2-2, is DGGITQSPKYLFRKEGQNVTLSCEQNLNHDAMYWYRQDPGQGLRLIYYSQIVNDFQKGDIAEGYSVSREKKESFPLTVTSAQKNPTAFYLCASSIGQGNTGELFFGEGSRLTVL.

This chain connects TRBV11-3 to TRBJ2-7; D is uncertain. Germline CDR1 SGHNT, CDR2 YENEEA. This CDR3 contains 12 residues. Between the trimmed V and J ends, which lost 5 bases and 1 base, there was a span of 6 bases. The CDR3: CASSIGSYEQYV. As DNA, the CDR3 is TGTGCCAGCAGCATCGGGTCCTACGAGCAGTACGTC.

The chain recombines TRBV10-3 with TRBJ2-1, with D unresolved. The CDR3 runs 14 residues. V lost 0 bases and J lost 7, with 10 bases in between. CDR1 ENHRY and CDR2 SYGVKD come from the germline V gene. The CDR3 DNA reads TGTGCCATCAGTGAGTCGAATAAGCGAAATGAGCAGTTCTTC. Encoded protein: CAISESNKRNEQFF.

This clone came up a few times. V usage is TRBV6-1 and J usage is TRBJ2-2; TRBD1 agrees at 7 bases. This CDR3 contains 14 residues. Germline assignment: CDR1 MNHNS and CDR2 SASEGT. V dropped 3 bases and J dropped 4; count of bases not matched to a gene: 2. As DNA, the CDR3 is TGTGCCAGCAGTGACGGGACAGCCACCGGGGAGCTGTTTTTT. This translates into CASSDGTATGELFF.

The CDR3 protein is CAWRPRLANTEAFF. The CDR3 DNA is TGTGCCTGGAGACCAAGACTGGCGAACACTGAAGCTTTCTTT. The rearrangement joins TRBV30 to TRBJ1-1; D unclear. The CDR3 extends over 14 amino acids. The V end was cut by 3 bases, the J end by 1 base, with 12 bases between. CDR1 and CDR2 (germline): GTSNPN, SVGIG (reference sequence).

The J gene is TRBJ2-1, the V gene TRBV15; D may be TRBD1 (5 bases). The CDR3 is 16 residues long. The germline gives CDR1 LNHNV, CDR2 YYDKDF (reference sequence). The V and J ends lost 5 bases and 9 bases respectively, with 23 bases between them. The DNA for the CDR3 is TGTGCCACCAGCGGAAGCAGGGCGCCTAGGGAACGTGAGCAGTTCTTC. Amino acid sequence: CATSGSRAPREREQFF.

The chain recombines TRBV4-2 with TRBJ1-5, with TRBD1 matching 7 bases. V lost 1 base, J lost 1 base, and 1 base stayed unmatched. From germline, CDR1 is LGHNA and CDR2 YNFKEQ. This CDR3 is built from 15 residues. This CDR3 reads CASSQAGGSNQPQHF. The CDR3 DNA is TGTGCCAGCAGCCAAGCAGGGGGAAGCAATCAGCCCCAGCATTTT.

This clone ranks as medium-sized. The genes are TRBV29-1 and TRBJ2-7; 12 positions match TRBD2. The junction had 6 bases not matched to a gene; V was cut back by 6 bases and J by 3 bases. Per the germline V gene, CDR1 is SQVTM and CDR2 is ANQGSEA. The CDR3 spans 14 residues. DNA of the CDR3: TGCAGCGTAACGGGACTAGCGGGTTTCTACGAGCAGTACTTC. Residues: CSVTGLAGFYEQYF.

V gene TRBV5-1 combines with J gene TRBJ2-7, with D hard to call. Trimming took off 2 bases at V and 8 bases at J, with 14 bases between the two ends. This CDR3 has 13 residues. CDR1 SGHRS and CDR2 YFSETQ come from the germline V gene. CDR3 amino acids: CASSFGTSTQQYF. In DNA, the CDR3 is TGCGCCAGCAGCTTCGGTACGTCTACCCAGCAGTACTTC. The complete variable domain, with remaining parts taken from reference TRBV5-1 and TRBJ2-7, reads KAGVTQTPRYLIKTRGQQVTLSCSPISGHRSVSWYQQTPGQGLQFLFEYFSETQRNKGNFPGRFSGRQFSNSRSEMNVSTLELGDSALYLCASSFGTSTQQYFGPGTRLTVT.

This rearrangement joins TRBV6-5 to TRBJ1-2; 8 bases fit TRBD1. Germline V gene sequence: CDR1 MNHEY, CDR2 SVGAGI. This CDR3 contains 15 residues. The trim removed 2 bases at V and 4 bases at J, leaving 6 bases unmatched. DNA for the CDR3: TGTGCCAGCAGTTACCTACAGGGGGGGTTCTATGGCTACACCTTC. Protein: CASSYLQGGFYGYTF.